The rows below give T cell receptor beta chains drawn from one sample of a study of beta chain features in type 1 diabetes. The protocol was immunoSEQ multiplex PCR, while the TCRdb copy is restricted to in-frame clones and leaves out a portion. This sample has about 240,000 clones, with about 26% found just once. The sequenced sample consisted of central memory CD4+ T cells from blood. The receptors come from a man aged 25-45 years in good health. The CDR3 runs from the conserved cysteine through the conserved F or W. The order of the fields is clone size, D gene, J gene, V gene, CDR3 DNA, CDR3 protein. D genes are given only for firm matches. Clone size appears in some rows only: once, few, many, or a class for an expanded clone.

clone size: few
D gene: -
J gene: TRBJ2-1
V gene: TRBV28
CDR3 DNA: TGTGCCAGCAGTTCGAGAGGTAAAGAGCAGTTCTTC
CDR3 protein: CASSSRGKEQFF

clone size: once
D gene: TRBD1
J gene: TRBJ2-5
V gene: TRBV6-6
CDR3 DNA: TGTGCCAGCACCCGCCAGGGGGATTGGGAGACCCAGTACTTC
CDR3 protein: CASTRQGDWETQYF

clone size: few
D gene: -
J gene: TRBJ2-7
V gene: TRBV28
CDR3 DNA: TGTGCCAGCAGTTCCCCTCCAGGGTCCTACGAGCAGTACTTC
CDR3 protein: CASSSPPGSYEQYF

clone size: few
D gene: TRBD2
J gene: TRBJ2-3
V gene: TRBV7-2
CDR3 DNA: TGTGCCAGCAGCTCGACTAGCGGAACCACAGATACGCAGTATTTT
CDR3 protein: CASSSTSGTTDTQYF

clone size: few
D gene: -
J gene: TRBJ2-3
V gene: TRBV29-1
CDR3 DNA: TGCAGCGTTGACTCCGGTTTAGATACGCAGTATTTT
CDR3 protein: CSVDSGLDTQYF

clone size: -
D gene: -
J gene: TRBJ2-2
V gene: TRBV30
CDR3 DNA: TGTGCCTGGAGTGAGTCGGCCCTGGGGACCGGGGAGCTGTTTTTT
CDR3 protein: CAWSESALGTGELFF

clone size: -
D gene: -
J gene: TRBJ1-6
V gene: TRBV10-3
CDR3 DNA: TGTGCCATCAGAGGGGGGGTTGCACCCCTCCACTTT
CDR3 protein: CAIRGGVAPLHF

clone size: few
D gene: -
J gene: TRBJ2-5
V gene: TRBV10-3
CDR3 DNA: TGTGCCATCAGGACAGGAGAGGAGACCCAGTACTTC
CDR3 protein: CAIRTGEETQYF

clone size: -
D gene: -
J gene: TRBJ2-6
V gene: TRBV21-1
CDR3 DNA: TGTGCCAGCAGCAATAGGGCTCTTACAGGCCCAGGGGCCAACGTCCTGACTTTC
CDR3 protein: CASSNRALTGPGANVLTF

clone size: few
D gene: -
J gene: TRBJ2-1
V gene: TRBV5-1
CDR3 DNA: TGCGCCAGCAGCTTGGAAGGGGCAGGAGGCTACAATGAGCAGTTCTTC
CDR3 protein: CASSLEGAGGYNEQFF

clone size: -
D gene: TRBD1
J gene: TRBJ2-5
V gene: TRBV5-4
CDR3 DNA: TGTGCCAGCAGCTTCGGGACAGGGAAGAAAGAGACCCAGTACTTC
CDR3 protein: CASSFGTGKKETQYF

clone size: -
D gene: -
J gene: TRBJ1-2
V gene: TRBV10-3
CDR3 DNA: TGTGCCATAAAAGGGGACCGACCACCTCAAGGAGTCTATGGCTACACCTTC
CDR3 protein: CAIKGDRPPQGVYGYTF

clone size: few
D gene: -
J gene: TRBJ2-3
V gene: TRBV7-9
CDR3 DNA: TGTGCCAGCAGCCAGGGGACATCGGCAGATACGCAGTATTTT
CDR3 protein: CASSQGTSADTQYF

clone size: few
D gene: TRBD1
J gene: TRBJ2-7
V gene: TRBV27
CDR3 DNA: TGTGCCAGCAGTTTATCACAGGGGGCTCCCTACGAGCAGTACTTC
CDR3 protein: CASSLSQGAPYEQYF

clone size: few
D gene: -
J gene: TRBJ2-7
V gene: TRBV7-2
CDR3 DNA: TGTGCCAGCAGCCTTCTCTCTGGCTTTCGGTACGAGCAGTACTTC
CDR3 protein: CASSLLSGFRYEQYF

clone size: -
D gene: -
J gene: TRBJ2-1
V gene: TRBV5-6
CDR3 DNA: TGTGCCAGCAGCCCGAGAGCCCGCGGAAACAATGAGCAGTTCTTC
CDR3 protein: CASSPRARGNNEQFF

clone size: few
D gene: -
J gene: TRBJ1-6
V gene: TRBV30
CDR3 DNA: TGTGCCTGGAGTGTAGGGAGCTCCTATAATTCACCCCTCCACTTT
CDR3 protein: CAWSVGSSYNSPLHF

clone size: few
D gene: TRBD2
J gene: TRBJ2-3
V gene: TRBV4-3
CDR3 DNA: TGCGCCAGCAGCCAAGCCTCCTCGGTAGCGGGAAGCACAGATACGCAGTATTTT
CDR3 protein: CASSQASSVAGSTDTQYF

clone size: few
D gene: -
J gene: TRBJ1-3
V gene: TRBV29-1
CDR3 DNA: TGCAGCGCTTTAGTAGGACGAAACACCATATATTTT
CDR3 protein: CSALVGRNTIYF

clone size: once
D gene: -
J gene: TRBJ1-1
V gene: TRBV20-1
CDR3 DNA: TGCAGTGCCCCGGTAGAGGCTGAAGCTTTCTTT
CDR3 protein: CSAPVEAEAFF

clone size: few
D gene: TRBD2
J gene: TRBJ2-3
V gene: TRBV4-2
CDR3 DNA: TGTGCCAGCAGCCAAGACTTAGCGGGGGGGCAGGATACGCAGTATTTT
CDR3 protein: CASSQDLAGGQDTQYF

clone size: many
D gene: TRBD1
J gene: TRBJ2-3
V gene: TRBV15
CDR3 DNA: TGTGCCACCAGCAGAGGCGGACAGGGAGATACGCAGTATTTT
CDR3 protein: CATSRGGQGDTQYF

clone size: few
D gene: -
J gene: TRBJ2-2
V gene: TRBV12-5
CDR3 DNA: TGTGCTAGTGGTTTGGGGAAAGGGGAGCTGTTTTTT
CDR3 protein: CASGLGKGELFF

clone size: few
D gene: -
J gene: TRBJ2-3
V gene: TRBV30
CDR3 DNA: TGTGCCTGGACTGTCGGGGGCGTCCGCACAGATACGCAGTATTTT
CDR3 protein: CAWTVGGVRTDTQYF

clone size: few
D gene: -
J gene: TRBJ1-1
V gene: TRBV14
CDR3 DNA: TGTGCCAGCAGCCAAGAGGCCCGGGTGATGAACACTGAAGCTTTCTTT
CDR3 protein: CASSQEARVMNTEAFF

clone size: few
D gene: TRBD1
J gene: TRBJ2-7
V gene: TRBV10-1
CDR3 DNA: TGCGCCAGTGGACAGGGATGGTACGAGCAGTACTTC
CDR3 protein: CASGQGWYEQYF

clone size: many
D gene: -
J gene: TRBJ2-1
V gene: TRBV7-2
CDR3 DNA: TGTGCCAGCAGCTTAGGGGGCACCCAATCCTACAATGAGCAGTTCTTC
CDR3 protein: CASSLGGTQSYNEQFF

clone size: many
D gene: -
J gene: TRBJ2-1
V gene: TRBV5-1
CDR3 DNA: TGCGCCAGCGGCGCCGGGGCCAGCTCCTACAATGAGCAGTTCTTC
CDR3 protein: CASGAGASSYNEQFF

clone size: many
D gene: -
J gene: TRBJ2-3
V gene: TRBV27
CDR3 DNA: TGTGCCAGCTCTCCGGCCAGAGGGGACACGCAGTATTTT
CDR3 protein: CASSPARGDTQYF

clone size: -
D gene: -
J gene: TRBJ2-1
V gene: TRBV5-4
CDR3 DNA: TGTGCCAGCAGCTTGGACAACAATGAGCAGTTCTTC
CDR3 protein: CASSLDNNEQFF

clone size: few
D gene: -
J gene: TRBJ2-7
V gene: TRBV9
CDR3 DNA: TGTGCCAGCAGCGCAAATTACGAGCAGTACTTC
CDR3 protein: CASSANYEQYF

clone size: -
D gene: TRBD2
J gene: TRBJ2-1
V gene: TRBV7-2
CDR3 DNA: TGTGCCAGCAGCTTAGATCGCGGGGGTTACAATGAGCAGTTCTTC
CDR3 protein: CASSLDRGGYNEQFF

clone size: -
D gene: TRBD1
J gene: TRBJ2-5
V gene: TRBV29-1
CDR3 DNA: TGCAGCGTTGAAGCTTGGGACAGGGGGACTGGGACCCAGTACTTC
CDR3 protein: CSVEAWDRGTGTQYF

clone size: -
D gene: TRBD2
J gene: TRBJ2-5
V gene: TRBV9
CDR3 DNA: TGTGCCAGCAGCGCTGGGACTAGCGGGGGCGTACAAGAGACCCAGTACTTC
CDR3 protein: CASSAGTSGGVQETQYF

clone size: few
D gene: -
J gene: TRBJ2-7
V gene: TRBV5-6
CDR3 DNA: TGTGCCAGCAGCTTGAACAGAGTCACCTACGAGCAGTACTTC
CDR3 protein: CASSLNRVTYEQYF

clone size: -
D gene: TRBD1
J gene: TRBJ1-2
V gene: TRBV7-2
CDR3 DNA: TGTGCCAGCAGCCCTCGGACAGGGGGTTATGGCTACACCTTC
CDR3 protein: CASSPRTGGYGYTF

clone size: -
D gene: TRBD2
J gene: TRBJ2-1
V gene: TRBV11-2
CDR3 DNA: TGTGCCAGCAGCCCCAGCAGCGGGAGGGTGTTCTTC
CDR3 protein: CASSPSSGRVFF

clone size: -
D gene: TRBD1
J gene: TRBJ2-1
V gene: TRBV2
CDR3 DNA: TGTGCCAGCGCCGGGACAGGGGGCTTTGGTGAGCAGTTCTTC
CDR3 protein: CASAGTGGFGEQFF

clone size: few
D gene: -
J gene: TRBJ1-5
V gene: TRBV19
CDR3 DNA: TGTGCCAGTATGAGGACCGGCGGCAGTCAGCCCCAGCATTTT
CDR3 protein: CASMRTGGSQPQHF

clone size: few
D gene: -
J gene: TRBJ1-1
V gene: TRBV30
CDR3 DNA: TGTGCCTGGGAAGCGCCAGGAGGGAACACTGAAGCTTTCTTT
CDR3 protein: CAWEAPGGNTEAFF

clone size: few
D gene: -
J gene: TRBJ2-1
V gene: TRBV29-1
CDR3 DNA: TGCAGCGTTCCGGGGGCGGCGGGAGCCTCCTACAATGAGCAGTTCTTC
CDR3 protein: CSVPGAAGASYNEQFF

clone size: many
D gene: -
J gene: TRBJ2-5
V gene: TRBV7-2
CDR3 DNA: TGTGCCAGTTCTTACTTCCAAGAGACCCAGTACTTC
CDR3 protein: CASSYFQETQYF

clone size: few
D gene: TRBD1
J gene: TRBJ1-2
V gene: TRBV9
CDR3 DNA: TGTGCCAGCAGCGCAGGGACAGGGGGCTATGGCTACACCTTC
CDR3 protein: CASSAGTGGYGYTF

clone size: many
D gene: -
J gene: TRBJ2-7
V gene: TRBV6-6
CDR3 DNA: TGTGCCAGCAGTTCGAGTAACAACTACGAGCAGTACTTC
CDR3 protein: CASSSSNNYEQYF

clone size: few
D gene: TRBD2
J gene: TRBJ2-2
V gene: TRBV28
CDR3 DNA: TGTGCCAGCAGTTTGAGCGGTAGCGGGAGAATAGACACCGGGGAGCTGTTTTTT
CDR3 protein: CASSLSGSGRIDTGELFF